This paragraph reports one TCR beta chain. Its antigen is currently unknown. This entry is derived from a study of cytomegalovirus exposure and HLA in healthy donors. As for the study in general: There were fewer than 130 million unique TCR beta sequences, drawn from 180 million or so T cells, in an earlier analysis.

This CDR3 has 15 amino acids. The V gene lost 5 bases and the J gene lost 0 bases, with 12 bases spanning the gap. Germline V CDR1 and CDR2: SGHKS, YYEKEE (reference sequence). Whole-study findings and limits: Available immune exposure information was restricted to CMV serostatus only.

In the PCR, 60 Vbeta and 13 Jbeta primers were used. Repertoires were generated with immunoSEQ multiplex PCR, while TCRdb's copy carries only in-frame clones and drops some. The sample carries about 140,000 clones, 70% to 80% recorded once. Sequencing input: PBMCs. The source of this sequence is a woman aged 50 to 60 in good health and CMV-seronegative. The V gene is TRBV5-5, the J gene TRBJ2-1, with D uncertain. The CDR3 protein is CASSPKPLSYNEQFF. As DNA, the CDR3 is TGTGCCAGCAGTCCTAAGCCCCTCTCCTACAATGAGCAGTTCTTC.